Sequencing of this TCR beta chain was carried out in a study of cytomegalovirus exposure and HLA in healthy donors. Overall study findings and caveats: In the 120 or so validation repertoires, about 95% of cluster scores exceeded 0, per a later analysis.

In germline, CDR1 is LGHNT, CDR2 FRNRAP. CDR3 size: 14 residues. V lost 9 bases, J lost 3 bases, and 15 bases lay in between. A note on this clone: As yet, its antigen is unknown.

Measured with immunoSEQ multiplex PCR; TCRdb has only the in-frame clones, and not every one. The sample includes about 110,000 clones, approximately 85% of them seen just once. V and J are TRBV12-5 and TRBJ1-5; D remains unclear. This clonotype originated in a woman aged 18-35 years in good health and CMV-seronegative. The sample consisted of PBMCs. The CDR3 region is CASAGTKDNQPQHF. CDR3 DNA sequence: TGTGCTAGCGCCGGAACTAAGGACAATCAGCCCCAGCATTTT.